This TCR beta chain was obtained from a study of blood T cell repertoires in COVID-19. The CDR3 contains 15 residues. Unmatched junction bases numbered 9, after V lost 2 bases and J lost 5 bases. Germline assignment: CDR1 GTSNPN and CDR2 SVGIG (reference sequence). This clone has just one count. The method was immunoSEQ multiplex PCR; TCRdb's version includes in-frame clones alone and lacks a portion of them. The sample carries 70,000 to 85,000 clones, more than 75% recorded once. Sequences were obtained from peripheral blood. The sequence came from a human donor in a cohort sampled during active COVID-19. This rearrangement joins TRBV30 to TRBJ1-1, with 9 nucleotides matching TRBD1. The CDR3 region is CAWSTGGGFYTEAFF. The CDR3 nucleotides are TGTGCCTGGAGTACAGGGGGCGGTTTTTATACTGAAGCTTTCTTT.